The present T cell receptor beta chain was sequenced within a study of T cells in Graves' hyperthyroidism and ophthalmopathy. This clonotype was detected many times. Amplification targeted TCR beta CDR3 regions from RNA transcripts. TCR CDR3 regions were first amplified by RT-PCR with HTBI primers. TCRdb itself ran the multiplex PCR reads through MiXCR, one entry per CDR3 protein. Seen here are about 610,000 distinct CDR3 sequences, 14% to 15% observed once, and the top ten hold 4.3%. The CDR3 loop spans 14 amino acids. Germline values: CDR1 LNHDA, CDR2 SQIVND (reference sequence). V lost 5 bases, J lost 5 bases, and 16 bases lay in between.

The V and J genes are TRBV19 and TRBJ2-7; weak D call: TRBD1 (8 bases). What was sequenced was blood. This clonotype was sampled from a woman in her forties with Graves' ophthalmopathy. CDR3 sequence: CASSDNRGGDEQYF. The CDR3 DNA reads TGTGCCAGTAGTGACAACAGGGGGGGCGACGAGCAGTACTTC.